Listed below are T cell receptor beta chains from one sample, sequenced in a study of beta chain features in type 1 diabetes. Assay: immunoSEQ multiplex PCR; the TCRdb copy retains only in-frame clones and omits some. The data hold 430,000 or so clones, with 9.5% to 12% observed a single time. Sequencing input: naive CD4+ T cells from blood. The receptors were gathered from a woman under 30 in good health. CDR3s include the opening cysteine and the closing phenylalanine or tryptophan. Fields, in order: D gene, J gene, V gene, clone size, CDR3 DNA, CDR3 protein. The D gene is left open where the match is weak. Rows give clone size only sometimes, using once, few, many, or a class for an expanded clone.

d_call: TRBD1
j_call: TRBJ1-5
v_call: TRBV19
clone_size: few
cdr3_nt: TGTGCCAGTAGTATACTGGGGACAGCTTATAGCAATCAGCCCCAGCATTTT
cdr3_aa: CASSILGTAYSNQPQHF

d_call: TRBD1
j_call: TRBJ1-5
v_call: TRBV9
clone_size: -
cdr3_nt: TGTGCCAGCAGCGATACAGGGGTAAATCAGCCCCAGCATTTT
cdr3_aa: CASSDTGVNQPQHF

d_call: TRBD2
j_call: TRBJ2-3
v_call: TRBV7-2
clone_size: -
cdr3_nt: TGTGCCAGCAGCTTAGTCTTCGGCGGGGGGGCGGCGGCAGATACGCAGTATTTT
cdr3_aa: CASSLVFGGGAAADTQYF

d_call: TRBD2
j_call: TRBJ2-5
v_call: TRBV7-9
clone_size: few
cdr3_nt: TGTGCCAGCAGCCGGACTAGCGGGGGGTCAGAGACCCAGTACTTC
cdr3_aa: CASSRTSGGSETQYF

d_call: -
j_call: TRBJ2-3
v_call: TRBV29-1
clone_size: -
cdr3_nt: TGCAGCGCGGTGGGAGTAGCGGCGATTAGCACAGATACGCAGTATTTT
cdr3_aa: CSAVGVAAISTDTQYF

d_call: -
j_call: TRBJ2-1
v_call: TRBV14
clone_size: -
cdr3_nt: TGTGCCAGCAGCCCGGCCCCCTGGGAGCAGTTCTTC
cdr3_aa: CASSPAPWEQFF

d_call: -
j_call: TRBJ1-5
v_call: TRBV30
clone_size: few
cdr3_nt: TGTGCCTGGAGTTCCGGACCCTATAGCAATCAGCCCCAGCATTTT
cdr3_aa: CAWSSGPYSNQPQHF

d_call: -
j_call: TRBJ1-3
v_call: TRBV30
clone_size: -
cdr3_nt: TGTGCCTGCCTCTCGGGGGGCTTGAACACCATATATTTT
cdr3_aa: CACLSGGLNTIYF

d_call: TRBD2
j_call: TRBJ2-5
v_call: TRBV9
clone_size: -
cdr3_nt: TGTGCCAGCAGCCTTACTAGCGGGGGCCCAGAGACCCAGTACTTC
cdr3_aa: CASSLTSGGPETQYF

d_call: -
j_call: TRBJ2-5
v_call: TRBV5-1
clone_size: -
cdr3_nt: TGCGCCAGCAGTCAGGTTCCGGGGGAGACCCAGTACTTC
cdr3_aa: CASSQVPGETQYF

d_call: -
j_call: TRBJ2-1
v_call: TRBV4-3
clone_size: few
cdr3_nt: TGCGCCAGCAGCGCACAGGCGAGCAGCTCCTACAATGAGCAGTTCTTC
cdr3_aa: CASSAQASSSYNEQFF

d_call: -
j_call: TRBJ1-1
v_call: TRBV6-5
clone_size: -
cdr3_nt: TGTGCCAGCAGCAATACGGCACAGATGAACACTGAAGCTTTCTTT
cdr3_aa: CASSNTAQMNTEAFF

d_call: -
j_call: TRBJ2-5
v_call: TRBV28
clone_size: -
cdr3_nt: TGTGCCAGCAGTTTAGCAGTGGAGACCCAGTACTTC
cdr3_aa: CASSLAVETQYF

d_call: TRBD2
j_call: TRBJ2-5
v_call: TRBV11-2
clone_size: -
cdr3_nt: TGTGCCAGCAGCTTAATTAGCGGGAGGGCCACTTGGGAGACCCAGTACTTC
cdr3_aa: CASSLISGRATWETQYF

d_call: TRBD2
j_call: TRBJ2-3
v_call: TRBV2
clone_size: few
cdr3_nt: TGTGCCACGAGCGGGAGGGTCGATTTT
cdr3_aa: CATSGRVDF

d_call: TRBD2
j_call: TRBJ2-5
v_call: TRBV4-1
clone_size: -
cdr3_nt: TGCGCCAGCAGCCAAACGGGACTAAGTAGGGAGACCCAGTACTTC
cdr3_aa: CASSQTGLSRETQYF

d_call: -
j_call: TRBJ2-2
v_call: TRBV4-1
clone_size: few
cdr3_nt: TGCGCCAGCAGCCAAGATCCAAACACCGGGGAGCTGTTTTTT
cdr3_aa: CASSQDPNTGELFF

d_call: -
j_call: TRBJ1-4
v_call: TRBV18
clone_size: few
cdr3_nt: TGTGCCAGCTCACCAGACAGGTTTGAAGGGAAACTGTTTTTT
cdr3_aa: CASSPDRFEGKLFF

d_call: TRBD2
j_call: TRBJ2-1
v_call: TRBV7-2
clone_size: -
cdr3_nt: TGTGCCAGCAGCCCTCGCGTCATCGATAGCGGGATGTCCTACAATGAGCAGTTCTTC
cdr3_aa: CASSPRVIDSGMSYNEQFF

d_call: -
j_call: TRBJ2-2
v_call: TRBV9
clone_size: -
cdr3_nt: TGTGCCAGCAGCGTAGCCGGGGGGAACACCGGGGAGCTGTTTTTT
cdr3_aa: CASSVAGGNTGELFF

d_call: TRBD1
j_call: TRBJ2-5
v_call: TRBV5-6
clone_size: once
cdr3_nt: TGTGCCAGCAGCCGAAGGGACAGATTGGAGACCCAGTACTTC
cdr3_aa: CASSRRDRLETQYF

d_call: TRBD1
j_call: TRBJ1-2
v_call: TRBV7-2
clone_size: -
cdr3_nt: TGTGCCAGCAGCCCCGGGACAGTCAGCTATGGCTACACCTTC
cdr3_aa: CASSPGTVSYGYTF

d_call: TRBD1
j_call: TRBJ1-2
v_call: TRBV25-1
clone_size: few
cdr3_nt: TGTGCCAGCCGAGCTACAGGGGGTGCTTCCGGCTACACCTTC
cdr3_aa: CASRATGGASGYTF

d_call: TRBD2
j_call: TRBJ2-5
v_call: TRBV2
clone_size: few
cdr3_nt: TGTGCCAGCAGGTTCCTAACTAGCGGCCAAGAGACCCAGTACTTC
cdr3_aa: CASRFLTSGQETQYF

d_call: TRBD2
j_call: TRBJ2-1
v_call: TRBV4-3
clone_size: few
cdr3_nt: TGCGCCAGCAGCTCCTGGACTAGCGGGAGGGATGAGCAGTTCTTC
cdr3_aa: CASSSWTSGRDEQFF

d_call: -
j_call: TRBJ2-7
v_call: TRBV5-1
clone_size: -
cdr3_nt: TGCGCCAGCAGCCCCGGGGGCGGTACCTACGAGCAGTACTTC
cdr3_aa: CASSPGGGTYEQYF

d_call: -
j_call: TRBJ2-5
v_call: TRBV18
clone_size: few
cdr3_nt: TGTGCCAGCTCACTGCAAAGACAAGAGACCCAGTACTTC
cdr3_aa: CASSLQRQETQYF

d_call: -
j_call: TRBJ2-3
v_call: TRBV10-3
clone_size: -
cdr3_nt: TGTGCCATCAGTGAGTCGGATGTAGATACGCAGTATTTT
cdr3_aa: CAISESDVDTQYF

d_call: TRBD1
j_call: TRBJ2-4
v_call: TRBV18
clone_size: -
cdr3_nt: TGTGCCAGCTCAACGGGACAGCTGGGAATAAACATTCAGTACTTC
cdr3_aa: CASSTGQLGINIQYF

d_call: -
j_call: TRBJ1-2
v_call: TRBV20-1
clone_size: -
cdr3_nt: TGCAGTGCTATGCAGGGTGGCTACACCTTC
cdr3_aa: CSAMQGGYTF

d_call: -
j_call: TRBJ1-1
v_call: TRBV6-5
clone_size: few
cdr3_nt: TGTGCCAGCAGGAGTGACATTCCCAGCGAAGCTTTCTTT
cdr3_aa: CASRSDIPSEAFF

d_call: -
j_call: TRBJ2-1
v_call: TRBV29-1
clone_size: few
cdr3_nt: TGCAGCGCTCTGGGAGATTCCTACAATGAGCAGTTCTTC
cdr3_aa: CSALGDSYNEQFF

d_call: TRBD1
j_call: TRBJ2-3
v_call: TRBV4-3
clone_size: -
cdr3_nt: TGCGCCAGCAGCCCAGGGACAGCAGATACGCAGTATTTT
cdr3_aa: CASSPGTADTQYF

d_call: -
j_call: TRBJ2-3
v_call: TRBV5-1
clone_size: -
cdr3_nt: TGCGCCAGCAGCACCGGACAAGAGACAGATACGCAGTATTTT
cdr3_aa: CASSTGQETDTQYF

d_call: -
j_call: TRBJ1-3
v_call: TRBV7-9
clone_size: few
cdr3_nt: TGTGCCAGCAGCTTAGTCGCGGGGGGTTCCATATATTTT
cdr3_aa: CASSLVAGGSIYF

d_call: -
j_call: TRBJ2-3
v_call: TRBV4-3
clone_size: -
cdr3_nt: TGCGCCAGCAGCCAAGATATGTTAGATGGAGATACGCAGTATTTT
cdr3_aa: CASSQDMLDGDTQYF

d_call: -
j_call: TRBJ2-3
v_call: TRBV27
clone_size: -
cdr3_nt: TGTGCCAGCAGTTTAAGGGGACTTGGCACAGATACGCAGTATTTT
cdr3_aa: CASSLRGLGTDTQYF